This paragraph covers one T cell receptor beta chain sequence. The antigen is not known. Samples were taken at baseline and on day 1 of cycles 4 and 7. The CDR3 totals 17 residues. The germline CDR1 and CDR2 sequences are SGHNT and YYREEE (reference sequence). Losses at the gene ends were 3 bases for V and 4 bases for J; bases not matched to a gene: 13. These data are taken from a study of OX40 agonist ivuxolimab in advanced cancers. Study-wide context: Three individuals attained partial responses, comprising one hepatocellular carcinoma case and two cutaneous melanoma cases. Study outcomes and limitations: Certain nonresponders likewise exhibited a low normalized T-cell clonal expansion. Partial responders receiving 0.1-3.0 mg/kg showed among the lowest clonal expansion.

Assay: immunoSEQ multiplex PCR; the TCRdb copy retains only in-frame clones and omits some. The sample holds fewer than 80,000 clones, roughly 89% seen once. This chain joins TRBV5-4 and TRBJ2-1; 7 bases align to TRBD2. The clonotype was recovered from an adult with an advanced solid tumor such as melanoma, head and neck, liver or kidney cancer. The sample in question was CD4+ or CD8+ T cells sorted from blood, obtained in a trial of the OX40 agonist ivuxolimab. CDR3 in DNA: TGTGCCAGCAGCTCATTAACGAGGGCTAGCGGATACAATGAGCAGTTCTTC. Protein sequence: CASSSLTRASGYNEQFF.